This paragraph covers one T cell receptor beta chain sequence. The data are from a study of T cells in Graves' hyperthyroidism and ophthalmopathy. The germline CDR1 and CDR2 sequences are SGHRS and YFSETQ. This CDR3 region has 14 residues. The V segment lost 6 bases and the J segment 5 bases; nucleotides outside the gene matches: 7. TCR beta CDR3 sequences were amplified from RNA transcripts. The HTBI primer set served for first-round RT-PCR of the TCR CDR3. TCRdb passed the multiplex PCR reads through MiXCR, listing each CDR3 protein once. In the table there are roughly 570,000 distinct CDR3 sequences, 35% to 55% of which are singletons.

Sequencing was carried out using peripheral blood or thyroid tissue (not recorded which). This clonotype originated in a woman under 30 with Graves' hyperthyroidism. The rearrangement links TRBV5-1 to TRBJ1-1; 10 nucleotides match TRBD1. The CDR3 sequence is CASNPGQGRTEAFF. The CDR3 nucleotides are TGCGCCAGCAATCCGGGACAGGGGCGGACTGAAGCTTTCTTT.